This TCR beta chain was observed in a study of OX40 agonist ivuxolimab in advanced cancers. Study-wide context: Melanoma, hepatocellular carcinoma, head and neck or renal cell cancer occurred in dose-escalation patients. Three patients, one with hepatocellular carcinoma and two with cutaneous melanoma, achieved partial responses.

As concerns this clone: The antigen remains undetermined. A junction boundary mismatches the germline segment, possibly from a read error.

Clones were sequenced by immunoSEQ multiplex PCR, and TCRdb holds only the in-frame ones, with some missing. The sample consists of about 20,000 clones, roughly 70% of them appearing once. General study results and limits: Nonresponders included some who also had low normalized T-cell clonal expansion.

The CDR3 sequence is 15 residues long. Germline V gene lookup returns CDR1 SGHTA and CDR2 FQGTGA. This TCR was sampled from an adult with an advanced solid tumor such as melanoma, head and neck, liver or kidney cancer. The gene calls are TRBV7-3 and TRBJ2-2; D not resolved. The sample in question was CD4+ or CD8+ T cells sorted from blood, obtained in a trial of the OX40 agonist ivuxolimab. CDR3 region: CASSLTGANTGELFF. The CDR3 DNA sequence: TGTGCCAGCAGTTTAACGGGTGCGAACACCGGGGAGCTGTTTTTT.